The next 10 T cell receptor beta chains were all read from a single sample in a study of blood T cell repertoires in COVID-19 (dated by TCRdb to between 2020 and 2021). Library preparation employed the immunoSEQ multiplex PCR assay. The clones in this table, taken by TCRdb from immuneACCESS, are in-frame only. Not every clone is retained; where verified, under half of the shortfall comes from an unresolved V gene, and the cause of the rest is unknown. A total of 150,000 to 190,000 clones appear in this sample, about 86% of them only once. The top ten clones comprise around 7.1% of the sample. Sequences were obtained from PBMCs or T cells enriched from blood (not recorded which). The receptors shown here come from a man aged 45-65 years who had recovered from COVID-19.

The chain joins TRBV10-3 to TRBJ1-5, with 10 bases that match TRBD1. The CDR3 loop spans 15 amino acids. Trimming at V came to 6 bases and at J to 8 bases, leaving 10 bases not matched to a gene. Germline lookup yields CDR1 ENHRY and CDR2 SYGVKD. CDR3: CAIRPGQGSVEPQHF. The CDR3 DNA reads as TGTGCCATCAGACCGGGACAGGGGTCAGTGGAGCCCCAGCATTTT.

The CDR3 protein is CASSPTGGRTNEKLFF. The CDR3 DNA follows: TGCGCCAGCAGCCCTACAGGGGGAAGGACTAATGAAAAACTGTTTTTT. The V gene is TRBV4-1, the J gene TRBJ1-4, with 8 bases identical to TRBD1. CDR1 and CDR2 (germline): MGHRA, YSYEKL. The ends lost 4 bases at V and 2 bases at J; junction bases unmatched: 6. The CDR3 contains 16 residues.

This clone has just a few counts. CDR3 protein: CASSFLSSGVTYEQYF. The CDR3 DNA is TGCGCCAGCAGCTTTCTGTCTAGCGGGGTTACCTACGAGCAGTACTTC. The chain is built from TRBV5-1 and TRBJ2-7, with 9 bases aligning to TRBD2. The CDR3 has 16 amino acids. Germline loops: CDR1 SGHRS, CDR2 YFSETQ. Trimming at V came to 2 bases and at J to 2 bases, leaving 8 bases not matched to a gene.

The rearrangement joins TRBV3-1 (or the pseudogene TRBV3-2) to TRBJ2-5; 11 bases align to TRBD2. The germline V gene has CDR1 LGHDT and CDR2 YNNKEL (reference sequence). The CDR3 consists of 17 residues. J was trimmed by 5 bases and V by 4 bases; bases with no gene match: 12. CDR3 in amino acids: CASSLGQLAGVRETQYF. CDR3 in DNA: TGTGCCAGCAGCCTTGGTCAACTAGCGGGGGTCCGGGAGACCCAGTACTTC.

This clone was found a few times. The J gene is TRBJ2-7, the V gene TRBV6-5, with TRBD1 identical over 7 bases. From germline, CDR1 is MNHEY and CDR2 SVGAGI. V trimming: 5 bases; J trimming: 2 bases; junction bases outside the gene matches: 9. The CDR3 sequence is 15 residues long. CDR3 sequence (DNA): TGTGCCAGCAGTCGAGCCGGGACAGCAACCTACGAGCAGTACTTC. It translates to CASSRAGTATYEQYF.

This rearrangement joins TRBV7-3 to TRBJ2-7, with D possibly being TRBD2 (6 bases). The CDR3 sequence is 14 residues long. Germline V lookup: CDR1 SGHTA, CDR2 FQGTGA. Between the trimmed V and J ends, which lost 2 bases and 5 bases, there was a span of 13 bases. Here the CDR3 reads CASSLGGVRDEQYF. As DNA, the CDR3 is TGTGCCAGCAGCTTAGGAGGGGTTAGGGACGAGCAGTACTTC.

The rearrangement uses TRBV5-3 and TRBJ1-2; 7 nucleotides match TRBD1. TRBV5-3 is an ORF, with its function uncertain. The CDR3 extends over 14 amino acids. V trimming: 5 bases; J trimming: 4 bases; junction bases outside the gene matches: 8. CDR3 amino acids: CARSLDRDFYGYTF. The CDR3 coding sequence is TGTGCCAGAAGTCTTGACAGGGATTTCTATGGCTACACCTTC.

The chain has TRBV5-8 and TRBJ1-1; D is perhaps TRBD1 (5 bases). This CDR3 spans 15 amino acids. The V gene lost 0 bases and the J gene lost 4 bases, with 13 bases spanning the gap. The germline CDR1 and CDR2 sequences are SGHTS and YDEGEE. The CDR3 loop is CASSLGGVPGTEAFF. CDR3 nucleotides: TGTGCCAGCAGCTTGGGGGGGGTGCCGGGCACTGAAGCTTTCTTT. Combining the CDR3 with reference TRBV5-8 and TRBJ1-1 gives the whole variable domain EAGVTQSPTHLIKTRGQQATLRCSPISGHTSVYWYQQALGLGLQFLLWYDEGEERNRGNFPPRFSGRQFPNYSSELNVNALELEDSALYLCASSLGGVPGTEAFFGQGTRLTVV.

The chain links TRBV27 to TRBJ2-3; perhaps TRBD2 as D (6 bases). The V gene's germline CDR1 is MNHEY and CDR2 SMNVEV (reference sequence). CDR3 size: 14 residues. The V and J ends lost 7 bases and 2 bases respectively, with 13 bases between them. In nucleotides, the CDR3 is TGTGCCAGCACCCCGGACTACCTCACAGATACGCAGTATTTT. Its protein product is CASTPDYLTDTQYF.

V gene TRBV18 combines with J gene TRBJ1-1; tentatively, D is TRBD1 (6 bases). CDR1 KGHSH and CDR2 LQKENI come from the germline V gene. The V end lost 6 bases, the J end lost 1 base, and 12 bases lay between the germline ends. CDR3 length equals 14 residues. CDR3 residues: CASSPQQGNTEAFF. In nucleotides, the CDR3 is TGTGCCAGCTCTCCCCAACAGGGGAACACTGAAGCTTTCTTT.